Presented here are 14 T cell receptor beta chains from one specimen sequenced in a study of lymphopenia after photon versus proton radiotherapy. The method was immunoSEQ multiplex PCR; TCRdb's version includes in-frame clones alone and lacks a portion of them. The sample includes approximately 160,000 clones, about nine tenths of them seen just once. The sequencing used peripheral blood, collected from a patient treated with photon-based radiotherapy. These receptors all stem from a middle-aged man with gastric cancer.

This clone was counted once. The chain couples TRBV5-1 to TRBJ2-7, with TRBD1 matching over 9 bases. The CDR3 runs to 14 residues. The germline CDR1 and CDR2 sequences are SGHRS and YFSETQ. The J segment lost 5 bases and the V segment lost 2 bases, leaving 5 bases of the junction unmatched. This chain's CDR3 is CASSFGQGLDEQYF. The DNA of the CDR3 is TGCGCCAGCAGCTTCGGACAGGGGTTAGACGAGCAGTACTTC.

V and J are TRBV7-9 and TRBJ2-2, with 9 bases identical to TRBD1. The CDR3 sequence is 18 residues long. V gave up 0 bases and J gave up 3 bases; unmatched junction bases: 8. The germline CDR1 and CDR2 sequences are SEHNR and FQNEAQ (reference sequence). CDR3 nucleotides: TGTGCCAGCAGCTTAGCAAATGTTGGACAGGGGCACACCGGGGAGCTGTTTTTT. Translation: CASSLANVGQGHTGELFF.

This sequence joins TRBV18 and TRBJ2-1; TRBD2 matches at 10 bases. From germline, CDR1 is KGHSH and CDR2 LQKENI. V was pared by 6 bases and J by 8 bases, with 7 bases of the junction left unmatched. The CDR3 runs to 14 residues. The CDR3 loop is CASSPGLAWHEQFF. CDR3 DNA: TGTGCCAGCTCCCCGGGACTAGCGTGGCATGAGCAGTTCTTC.

V gene TRBV25-1 combines with J gene TRBJ1-2; D remains unclear. The CDR3 length is 12 residues. The ends were cut back, 4 bases at V and 6 bases at J, with 9 bases in the middle. Germline V CDR1 and CDR2: MGHDK, SYGVNS. CDR3 DNA sequence: TGTGCCAGCAGTGCACCGATTAATGGCTACACCTTC. Residues: CASSAPINGYTF.

This chain joins TRBV11-3 and TRBJ2-3; no clear D. Between the trimmed V and J ends, which lost 1 base and 4 bases, there was a span of 6 bases. The germline V gene encodes CDR1 SGHNT and CDR2 YENEEA. The CDR3 has 13 amino acids. This CDR3 is CASSLGAADTQYF. The CDR3 nucleotides are TGTGCCAGCAGCTTAGGTGCAGCAGATACGCAGTATTTT.

The chain combines TRBV6-5 with TRBJ2-2; no clear D. The V gene's germline CDR1 is MNHEY and CDR2 SVGAGI. The ends were cut back, 5 bases at V and 4 bases at J, with 8 bases in the middle. This CDR3 spans 13 amino acids. The CDR3 DNA reads TGTGCCAGCAGTACCCCAAGCACCGGGGAGCTGTTTTTT. This gives the protein CASSTPSTGELFF.

The V gene is TRBV2, the J gene TRBJ1-1; 10 bases line up with TRBD1. The CDR3 sequence is 14 residues long. The germline V gene encodes CDR1 SNHLY and CDR2 FYNNEI. Losses at the gene ends were 4 bases for V and 4 bases for J; bases not matched to a gene: 3. The CDR3 loop reads CASSGQGASTEAFF. The CDR3 nucleotides read TGTGCCAGCAGTGGACAGGGGGCGAGCACTGAAGCTTTCTTT. The whole variable domain, remainder taken from reference TRBV2 and TRBJ1-1, is EPEVTQTPSHQVTQMGQEVILRCVPISNHLYFYWYRQILGQKVEFLVSFYNNEISEKSEIFDDQFSVERPDGSNFTLKIRSTKLEDSAMYFCASSGQGASTEAFFGQGTRLTVV.

The chain recombines TRBV29-1 with TRBJ2-3; D not certain. Germline CDR1 reads SQVTM; CDR2 reads ANQGSEA. V lost 0 bases and J 0 bases, leaving 16 bases between the germline ends. The CDR3 loop spans 17 amino acids. The CDR3 reads CSVEDRRQPSSTDTQYF. DNA of the CDR3: TGCAGCGTTGAAGACCGCCGCCAGCCATCTAGCACAGATACGCAGTATTTT.

The chain recombines TRBV5-1 with TRBJ2-7; 8 bases fit TRBD1. Germline V gives CDR1 SGHRS, CDR2 YFSETQ. CDR3 length: 15 amino acids. The junction had 6 bases not matched to a gene; V was cut back by 4 bases and J by 0 bases. CDR3 loop: CASSPGTGHSYEQYF. In DNA form, the CDR3 reads TGCGCCAGCAGCCCCGGGACAGGACACTCCTACGAGCAGTACTTC.

The gene calls are TRBV7-9 and TRBJ1-1; D is uncertain. This CDR3 is built from 12 residues. Trimming shortened V by 2 bases and J by 3 bases, and 4 bases separated the two germline ends. Germline V gene lookup returns CDR1 SEHNR and CDR2 FQNEAQ (reference sequence). The CDR3 loop reads CASSLLDTEAFF. The CDR3 bases are TGTGCCAGCAGCTTATTGGACACTGAAGCTTTCTTT.

The chain recombines TRBV5-1 with TRBJ2-6; possibly TRBD1 for D (6 bases). The CDR3 extends over 14 amino acids. Germline assignment: CDR1 SGHRS and CDR2 YFSETQ. With 5 bases removed from V and 3 bases from J, the gap between germline ends came to 9 bases. The CDR3: CASRGHFGANVLTF. The CDR3 DNA is TGCGCCAGCAGGGGACATTTTGGGGCCAACGTCCTGACTTTC.

The rearrangement joins TRBV6-1 to TRBJ2-7, with D perhaps matching TRBD1 (6 bases). Trimming pared 2 bases from V and 0 bases from J, leaving 20 bases between. The CDR3 is 18 residues long. Germline loops: CDR1 MNHNS, CDR2 SASEGT. CDR3 coding DNA: TGTGCCAGCAGTGAACGGGTCTCGGTGGGGGCCCACTCCTACGAGCAGTACTTC. Its protein product is CASSERVSVGAHSYEQYF.

This clone has only one observation. V gene TRBV19 combines with J gene TRBJ2-1; 11 bases align to TRBD2. This CDR3 is 16 amino acids long. Germline CDR1 LNHDA, CDR2 SQIVND (reference sequence). The J segment lost 9 bases and the V segment lost 4 bases, leaving 11 bases of the junction unmatched. The CDR3 DNA follows: TGTGCCAGTAGTACCCTAGCGGGAGGTGATTCTAGTGAGCAGTTCTTC. As protein: CASSTLAGGDSSEQFF.

V gene TRBV18 combines with J gene TRBJ2-3, with 8 nucleotides matching TRBD2. Germline V gene sequence: CDR1 KGHSH, CDR2 LQKENI. The V and J ends lost 5 bases and 2 bases, in that order; junction bases with no gene match: 3. This CDR3 has 14 amino acids. CDR3 region: CASSGTRTTDTQYF. Here the CDR3 DNA reads TGTGCCAGCTCAGGGACTAGAACCACAGATACGCAGTATTTT.